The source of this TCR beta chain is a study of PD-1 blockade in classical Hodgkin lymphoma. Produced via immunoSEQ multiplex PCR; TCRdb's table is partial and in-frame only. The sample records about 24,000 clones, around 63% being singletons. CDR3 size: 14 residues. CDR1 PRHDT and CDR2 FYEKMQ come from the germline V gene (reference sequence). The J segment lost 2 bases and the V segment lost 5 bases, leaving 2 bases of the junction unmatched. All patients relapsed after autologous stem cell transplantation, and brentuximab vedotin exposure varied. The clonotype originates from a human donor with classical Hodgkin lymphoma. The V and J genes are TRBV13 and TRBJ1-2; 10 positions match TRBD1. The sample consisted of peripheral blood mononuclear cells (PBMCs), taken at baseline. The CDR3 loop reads CASSMDRGNYGYTF. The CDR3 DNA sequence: TGTGCCAGCAGCATGGACAGGGGGAACTATGGCTACACCTTC. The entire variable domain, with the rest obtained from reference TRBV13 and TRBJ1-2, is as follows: AAGVIQSPRHLIKEKRETATLKCYPIPRHDTVYWYQQGPGQDPQFLISFYEKMQSDKGSIPDRFSAQQFSDYHSELNMSSLELGDSALYFCASSMDRGNYGYTFGSGTRLTVV.